The 30 T cell receptor beta chains in this list originate from one sample, sequenced in a study of T cell repertoires in cytomegalovirus infection. From the reads, TCRdb called clonotypes with MiXCR, one entry per CDR3 protein. The sample contains 85,000 to 120,000 distinct CDR3 sequences, approximately 16% of which appear only once. The sequenced material came from PBMCs. The receptors derive from a human donor in good health (CMV status not recorded). Some clones in this sample may be carry-over from other donors' samples.

V usage is TRBV30 and J usage is TRBJ2-7; D possibly corresponds to TRBD1 (6 bases). V gave up 0 bases and J gave up 5 bases, with 17 bases separating them. Germline loops: CDR1 GTSNPN, CDR2 SVGIG (reference sequence). This CDR3 is 15 amino acids long. The CDR3, as DNA: TGTGCCTGGAGTGTACTTAGGCAGGGGCTCGACGAGCAGTACTTC. Translation gives CAWSVLRQGLDEQYF.

The chain links TRBV7-2 to TRBJ1-2; perhaps TRBD1 as D (6 bases). This CDR3 is built from 13 residues. The V end lost 0 bases, the J end lost 12 bases, and 14 bases lay between the germline ends. Germline V gives CDR1 SGHTA, CDR2 FQGNSA. CDR3 residues: CASSLADSRGDTF. The CDR3 nucleotides read TGTGCCAGCAGCTTAGCGGACAGTAGGGGCGACACCTTC.

This clonotype was seen only once. This rearrangement joins TRBV3-1 to TRBJ1-5; possible D gene TRBD1, 5 bases. The V end lost 3 bases, the J end lost 2 bases, and 23 bases lay between the germline ends. The CDR3 has 19 residues. CDR1 is LGHDT, CDR2 YNNKEL, per germline (reference sequence). The DNA for the CDR3 is TGTGCCAGCAGCCACCACGAGGGGTATACTGCTTTTGGCAATCAGCCCCAGCATTTT. Translation: CASSHHEGYTAFGNQPQHF.

This clonotype was found a few times. The rearrangement uses TRBV2 and TRBJ2-1; 7 bases are a match to TRBD1. This CDR3 comprises 17 residues. Trimming cost V 0 bases and J 3 bases; bases outside gene matches: 8. Germline CDR1 and CDR2: SNHLY and FYNNEI. The CDR3 DNA is TGTGCCAGCAGTGAAGCGGGGGACAGCATCCTCTACAATGAGCAGTTCTTC. Its translation: CASSEAGDSILYNEQFF.

The sample holds a few counts of this clonotype. The chain combines TRBV7-8 with TRBJ1-3; D remains ambiguous. The CDR3 totals 16 residues. V lost 5 bases and J lost 0, with 14 bases in between. Looked up from germline, CDR1 is SGHVS and CDR2 is FQNEAQ. Here the CDR3 DNA reads TGTGCCAGCAGCAGGACGGACCGTTACTCTGGAAACACCATATATTTT. Its protein is CASSRTDRYSGNTIYF.

Judged by abundance, this clonotype is medium-sized (0.01 to 0.1%). This rearrangement joins TRBV7-2 to TRBJ2-7; D is unresolved. Germline V gene sequence: CDR1 SGHTA, CDR2 FQGNSA. This CDR3 spans 13 amino acids. With 5 bases removed from V and 2 bases from J, the gap between germline ends came to 10 bases. In DNA, the CDR3 is TGTGCCAGCAGCCCGGTGGGTCCCTACGAGCAGTACTTC. Protein: CASSPVGPYEQYF.

This sequence joins TRBV7-2 and TRBJ2-7, with TRBD1 as a possible D gene (6 bases). V lost 1 base and J lost 4, with 14 bases in between. Germline values: CDR1 SGHTA, CDR2 FQGNSA. CDR3 size: 15 residues. The CDR3 loop reads CASSLVSGQFYEQYF. CDR3 in DNA: TGTGCCAGCAGCTTAGTTAGTGGACAGTTTTACGAGCAGTACTTC.

This clonotype was picked up many times. The chain is built from TRBV27 and TRBJ1-2; 7 positions agree with TRBD1. Trimming at V came to 5 bases and at J to 3 bases, leaving 9 bases not matched to a gene. CDR1 and CDR2 (germline): MNHEY, SMNVEV (reference sequence). The CDR3 totals 15 residues. The CDR3, as DNA: TGTGCCAGCAGTGGCCTTAAGGGGGCGGACTATGGCTACACCTTC. Protein: CASSGLKGADYGYTF.

The rearrangement links TRBV11-3 to TRBJ2-7; D remains unclear. V lost 0 bases, J lost 0 bases, and 9 bases lay in between. Germline CDR1 SGHNT, CDR2 YENEEA. The CDR3 extends over 15 amino acids. The CDR3 sequence: CASSLDVWGSYEQYF. As DNA, the CDR3 is TGTGCCAGCAGCTTAGACGTCTGGGGCTCCTACGAGCAGTACTTC.

The table lists this clonotype with many counts. The gene calls are TRBV6-2 or TRBV6-3 and TRBJ2-1; D perhaps matches TRBD1 (5 bases). CDR3 length: 14 amino acids. The germline V and J ends were trimmed by 7 bases and 5 bases, with 15 bases remaining between them. Germline V lookup: CDR1 MNHEY, CDR2 SVGEGT. The chain's CDR3 is CASIKTGTNNEQFF. CDR3 DNA sequence: TGTGCCAGCATCAAAACAGGAACTAACAATGAGCAGTTCTTC.

The sample holds many counts of this clonotype. V and J are TRBV7-2 and TRBJ2-1, with TRBD2 matching over 11 bases. The germline V gene encodes CDR1 SGHTA and CDR2 FQGNSA. The CDR3 is 13 amino acids. V dropped 3 bases and J dropped 8; count of bases not matched to a gene: 0. CDR3 region: CASSFSGGDEQFF. CDR3 bases: TGTGCCAGCAGCTTTAGCGGGGGGGATGAGCAGTTCTTC.

This sequence joins TRBV10-3 and TRBJ1-5, with 7 positions matching TRBD1. J gave up 6 bases and V 0 bases, and 2 bases lay outside the gene matches. CDR3 length equals 14 residues. The germline V gene has CDR1 ENHRY and CDR2 SYGVKD. CDR3 region: CAISESGGPQPQHF. CDR3 sequence (DNA): TGTGCCATCAGTGAGTCAGGGGGCCCTCAGCCCCAGCATTTT.

This clonotype was seen ten or more times. The chain carries TRBV12-3 or TRBV12-4 and TRBJ2-7; a weak D match, TRBD2 (6 bases). This CDR3 comprises 13 residues. V lost 3 bases to trimming and J lost 1 base, with 7 bases between them. The CDR3 loop reads CASSLEGSYEQYF. The CDR3 DNA is TGTGCCAGCAGTTTGGAGGGTTCCTACGAGCAGTACTTC.

The chain carries TRBV7-9 and TRBJ2-5; D not certain. Trimming took off 4 bases at V and 5 bases at J, with 20 bases between the two ends. The CDR3 totals 16 residues. Germline V gives CDR1 SEHNR, CDR2 FQNEAQ (reference sequence). For the CDR3, the DNA is TGTGCCAGCAGCTACGCCCCCGGGCCCGACGGGGAGACCCAGTACTTC. Protein: CASSYAPGPDGETQYF.

Only a few counts were recorded for this clonotype. The chain is built from TRBV19 and TRBJ2-2; 8 bases line up with TRBD1. The junction had 7 bases not matched to a gene; V was cut back by 2 bases and J by 5 bases. The CDR3 has 16 amino acids. The germline V gene has CDR1 LNHDA and CDR2 SQIVND (reference sequence). CDR3 residues: CASSIRTGSRTGELFF. The CDR3, as DNA: TGTGCCAGTAGTATAAGGACAGGGTCTCGGACCGGGGAGCTGTTTTTT.

In its sample, this clonotype was seen a few times. This chain connects TRBV20-1 to TRBJ1-2; 8 positions match TRBD1. This CDR3 contains 15 residues. Germline trimming cut 8 bases from V and 4 bases from J; bases unmatched to any gene: 15. CDR1 is DFQATT, CDR2 SNEGSKA, per germline (reference sequence). CDR3 residues: CSSGGWRGRIYGYTF. CDR3 in DNA: TGCAGTTCAGGGGGCTGGAGGGGGCGCATCTATGGCTACACCTTC.

This clonotype was observed a handful of times. This rearrangement joins TRBV6-8 to TRBJ2-5, with TRBD1 identical over 10 bases. The germline V gene encodes CDR1 MNHGY and CDR2 SAAAGT. The V segment lost 2 bases and the J segment 4 bases; nucleotides outside the gene matches: 7. CDR3 length: 16 residues. The CDR3 DNA reads TGTGCCAGCAGTTACGGGGACAGGGGACGAGGAGAGACCCAGTACTTC. Protein product: CASSYGDRGRGETQYF.

This clonotype occurred a few times. The chain recombines TRBV11-2 with TRBJ2-1; D ambiguous. The CDR3 totals 13 residues. In germline, CDR1 is SGHAT, CDR2 FQNNGV. Trimming took off 5 bases at V and 5 bases at J, with 10 bases between the two ends. CDR3 region: CASSRQKHNEQFF. The CDR3 bases are TGTGCCAGCAGCCGACAAAAACACAATGAGCAGTTCTTC.

This clonotype was detected ten times or more. The rearrangement uses TRBV7-2 and TRBJ2-7; 9 bases agree with TRBD1. The germline gives CDR1 SGHTA, CDR2 FQGNSA. The CDR3 extends over 15 amino acids. J gave up 5 bases and V 1 base, and 6 bases lay outside the gene matches. CDR3: CASSLDRTGANEQYF. CDR3 nucleotide sequence: TGTGCCAGCAGCTTAGATCGGACAGGGGCAAACGAGCAGTACTTC.

The CDR3 DNA is TGTGCCAGCAGTTTGGGGTCGCCCCAGCATTTT. Amino acids: CASSLGSPQHF. The V gene is TRBV28, the J gene TRBJ1-5; no clear D gene. The germline V gene has CDR1 MDHEN and CDR2 SYDVKM. CDR3 size: 11 residues. Between the trimmed V and J ends, which lost 3 bases and 9 bases, there was a span of 6 bases.

The rearrangement joins TRBV29-1 to TRBJ2-7; D is unclear. The CDR3 loop spans 11 amino acids. Deletions cut 7 bases from V and 5 bases from J, with 12 bases between. The germline V gene encodes CDR1 SQVTM and CDR2 ANQGSEA. The CDR3 bases are TGCAGCGGCCGCCGAGCCGACGAGCAGTACTTC. It translates to CSGRRADEQYF.

This clonotype was seen repeatedly, ten times or more. The chain links TRBV7-8 to TRBJ1-2; no firm D call. Trimming took off 5 bases at V and 2 bases at J, with 6 bases between the two ends. Germline values: CDR1 SGHVS, CDR2 FQNEAQ. The CDR3 covers 12 residues. The CDR3 loop is CASSPENYGYTF. The CDR3 bases are TGTGCCAGCAGCCCAGAGAACTATGGCTACACCTTC.

This clonotype was counted a few times. The chain links TRBV19 to TRBJ2-7; the D is unclear. Germline lookup yields CDR1 LNHDA and CDR2 SQIVND (reference sequence). There are 13 residues in the CDR3. The germline V and J ends were trimmed by 5 bases and 0 bases, with 8 bases remaining between them. In DNA, the CDR3 is TGTGCCAGTAGTGGCACGAGCTCCTACGAGCAGTACTTC. Translating it yields CASSGTSSYEQYF.

There are many counts of this clonotype. The rearrangement uses TRBV5-1 and TRBJ2-2, with D uncertain. Germline-derived CDR1 and CDR2 are SGHRS and YFSETQ. Trimming removed 2 bases at V and 0 bases at J, with 14 bases between. The length of the CDR3 is 17 residues. CDR3 in amino acids: CASSLASYSSNTGELFF. CDR3 sequence (DNA): TGCGCCAGCAGCTTAGCCAGCTACTCGTCGAACACCGGGGAGCTGTTTTTT.

This clonotype was observed many times. The chain links TRBV7-2 to TRBJ2-3; no definite D call. The CDR3 has 14 amino acids. The V and J ends lost 6 bases and 0 bases respectively, with 10 bases between them. Germline V CDR1 and CDR2: SGHTA, FQGNSA. This CDR3 reads CASRFSSSTDTQYF. CDR3 bases: TGTGCCAGCAGGTTCTCCTCTAGCACAGATACGCAGTATTTT.

In the case of this clonotype: A clone one base away is much larger, so this may be a read error. The chain joins TRBV19 to TRBJ2-3; D remains unclear. CDR3 length: 15 amino acids. V gave up 5 bases and J gave up 2 bases, with 14 bases separating them. CDR1 and CDR2 from the germline V gene are LNHDA and SQIVND (reference sequence). The CDR3 DNA follows: TGTGCCAGTAGTCCCCAGTGGGGATACACAGATACGCAGTATTTT. Residues: CASSPQWGYTDTQYF. The whole variable domain, remainder taken from reference TRBV19 and TRBJ2-3, is DGGITQSPKYLFRKEGQNVTLSCEQNLNHDAMYWYRQDPGQGLRLIYYSQIVNDFQKGDIAEGYSVSREKKESFPLTVTSAQKNPTAFYLCASSPQWGYTDTQYFGPGTRLTVL.

Notes on this clonotype: The junction departs from germline at one end; a sequencing error may be responsible. V is TRBV3-1 and J is TRBJ2-7; D gene uncertain. Per germline, CDR1 LGHDT and CDR2 YNNKEL (reference sequence). CDR3 length: 14 residues. The CDR3 protein is CASSQGQDSYEHYF. In DNA form, the CDR3 reads TGTGCCAGCAGCCAAGGCCAGGATTCCTACGAGCATTACTTC.

This clonotype appeared many times. This rearrangement joins TRBV7-2 to TRBJ2-4; 10 bases are a match to TRBD2. Germline V gene sequence: CDR1 SGHTA, CDR2 FQGNSA. J lost 0 bases, V lost 5 bases, and 7 bases had no gene match. CDR3 size: 17 residues. The CDR3 coding sequence is TGTGCCAGCAGCCTTCGACTAGCGGGTCTAGCCAAAAACATTCAGTACTTC. This gives the protein CASSLRLAGLAKNIQYF.

This clonotype came up a few times. V is TRBV5-1 and J is TRBJ2-3, with 10 bases matching TRBD1. V was clipped by 4 bases and J by 5 bases; unmatched bases: 7. CDR3 length: 15 amino acids. Germline loops: CDR1 SGHRS, CDR2 YFSETQ. CDR3 coding DNA: TGCGCCAGCAGCCGCCGACAGGGGGCCCAAGATACGCAGTATTTT. It specifies CASSRRQGAQDTQYF. Full variable domain (rest looked up from reference TRBV5-1 and TRBJ2-3): KAGVTQTPRYLIKTRGQQVTLSCSPISGHRSVSWYQQTPGQGLQFLFEYFSETQRNKGNFPGRFSGRQFSNSRSEMNVSTLELGDSALYLCASSRRQGAQDTQYFGPGTRLTVL.

This clonotype was found a few times. In DNA, the CDR3 is TGTGCCAGCAAAAGGACAGGGGGCGAAAAACTGTTTTTT. Amino acid sequence: CASKRTGGEKLFF. The V call is TRBV6-2 or TRBV6-3, the J call TRBJ1-4, with TRBD1 matching 11 bases. V shed 7 bases and J 8 bases; nucleotides not matched to a gene: 3. The CDR3 has 13 residues. Germline loops: CDR1 MNHEY, CDR2 SVGEGT.